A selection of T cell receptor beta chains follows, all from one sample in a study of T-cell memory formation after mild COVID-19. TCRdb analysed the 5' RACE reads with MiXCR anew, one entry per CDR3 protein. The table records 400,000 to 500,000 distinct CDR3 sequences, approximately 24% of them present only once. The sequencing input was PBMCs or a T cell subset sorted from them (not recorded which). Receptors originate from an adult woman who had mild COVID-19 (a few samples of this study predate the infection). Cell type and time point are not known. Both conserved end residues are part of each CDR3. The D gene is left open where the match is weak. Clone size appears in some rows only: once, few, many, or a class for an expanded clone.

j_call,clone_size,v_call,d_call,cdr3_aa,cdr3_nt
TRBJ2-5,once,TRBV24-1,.,CATSDLGREETQYF,TGTGCCACCAGTGATTTGGGCAGAGAAGAGACCCAGTACTTC
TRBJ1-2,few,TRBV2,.,CASRSQGGHYGYTF,TGTGCCAGCAGGTCCCAGGGAGGTCACTATGGCTACACCTTC
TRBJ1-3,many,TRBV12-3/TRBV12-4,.,CASSPLGNTIYF,TGTGCCAGCAGTCCACTGGGAAACACCATATATTTT
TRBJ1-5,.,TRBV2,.,CASSSVGQPQHF,TGTGCCAGCAGTTCCGTGGGTCAGCCCCAGCATTTT
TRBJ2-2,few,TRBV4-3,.,CASSQDLGQGVTGELFF,TGCGCCAGCAGCCAAGATCTAGGGCAGGGTGTGACAGGAGAGCTGTTTTTT
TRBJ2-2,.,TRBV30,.,CAWSALDRNTGELFF,TGTGCCTGGAGTGCCCTCGACAGGAACACCGGGGAGCTGTTTTTT
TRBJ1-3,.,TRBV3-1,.,CASSHGTSSGNTIYF,TGTGCCAGCAGCCACGGGACCAGCTCTGGAAACACCATATATTTT
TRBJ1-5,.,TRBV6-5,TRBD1,CASRQQGPSNQPQHF,TGTGCCAGCAGACAACAGGGGCCCAGCAATCAGCCCCAGCATTTT
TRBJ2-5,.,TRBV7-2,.,CASSFFRAEPKTQYF,TGTGCCAGCAGCTTTTTTAGGGCGGAACCCAAGACCCAGTACTTC
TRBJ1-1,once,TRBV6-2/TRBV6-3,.,CASIGLNTEAFF,TGTGCCAGCATCGGTCTGAACACTGAAGCTTTCTTT
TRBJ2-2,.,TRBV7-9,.,CASSQGQRNTGELFF,TGTGCCAGCAGCCAGGGGCAGAGGAACACCGGGGAGCTGTTTTTT
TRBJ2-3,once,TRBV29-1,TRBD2,CSVVGRGVSSTDTQYF,TGCAGCGTTGTAGGGCGGGGGGTCTCTAGCACAGATACGCAGTATTTT
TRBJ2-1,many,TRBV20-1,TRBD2,CSAPSGRVPNEQFF,TGCAGTGCTCCTAGCGGGAGGGTCCCTAATGAGCAGTTCTTC
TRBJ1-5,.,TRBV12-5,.,CASAPGLGNQPQHF,TGTGCTAGTGCGCCCGGGCTGGGGAATCAGCCCCAGCATTTT
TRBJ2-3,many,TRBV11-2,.,CASSLDPTDTQYF,TGTGCCAGCAGCTTAGACCCCACAGATACGCAGTATTTT
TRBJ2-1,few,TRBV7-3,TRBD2,CASSGGTSEQFF,TGTGCCAGCAGCGGAGGGACTAGTGAGCAGTTCTTC
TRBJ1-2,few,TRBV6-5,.,CASSNTRGTVYNGYTF,TGTGCCAGCAGCAACACCAGGGGAACGGTATACAATGGCTACACCTTC
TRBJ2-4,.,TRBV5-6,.,CASSFNGVVNIQYF,TGTGCCAGCAGCTTTAACGGAGTTGTAAACATTCAGTACTTC
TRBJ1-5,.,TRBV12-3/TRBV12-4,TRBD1,CASSQGTGVGNQPQHF,TGTGCCAGCAGTCAAGGGACAGGGGTTGGCAATCAGCCCCAGCATTTT
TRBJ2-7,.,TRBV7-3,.,CASSPGKGYEQYF,TGTGCCAGCAGCCCGGGAAAGGGGTACGAGCAGTACTTC
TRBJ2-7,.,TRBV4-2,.,CASSHENFSSYEQYF,TGTGCCAGCAGCCATGAAAACTTTAGCTCCTACGAGCAGTACTTC
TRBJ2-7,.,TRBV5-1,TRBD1,CASSFRARTGGLYEQYF,TGCGCCAGCAGCTTCAGAGCACGGACAGGGGGCTTGTACGAGCAGTACTTC
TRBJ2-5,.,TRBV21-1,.,CASSKAGQGETQYF,TGTGCCAGCAGCAAAGCGGGACAGGGAGAGACCCAGTACTTC
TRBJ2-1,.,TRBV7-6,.,CASSFRQPRENNEQFF,TGTGCCAGCAGCTTTAGACAGCCCAGGGAAAACAATGAGCAGTTCTTC
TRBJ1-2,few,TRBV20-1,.,CSAIRGLGYTF,TGCAGTGCTATTCGGGGCCTGGGCTACACCTTC
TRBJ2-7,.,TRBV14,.,CASSQGPGGASSYEQYF,TGTGCCAGCAGCCAAGGACCCGGCGGGGCCAGCTCCTACGAGCAGTACTTC
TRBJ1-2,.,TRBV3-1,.,CASSRRDGYTF,TGTGCCAGCAGCCGCAGGGATGGCTACACCTTC
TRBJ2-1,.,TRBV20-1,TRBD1,CSAIRDRNEQFF,TGCAGTGCTATACGGGACAGGAATGAGCAGTTCTTC
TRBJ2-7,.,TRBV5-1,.,CASSLDLGPERSYEQYF,TGCGCCAGCAGCTTGGATCTCGGACCGGAGCGATCCTACGAGCAGTACTTC
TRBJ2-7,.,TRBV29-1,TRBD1,CSVEDPSWDSYEQYF,TGCAGCGTTGAAGACCCTTCTTGGGACAGCTACGAGCAGTACTTC
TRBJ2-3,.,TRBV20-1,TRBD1,CSATSWVGGADTQYF,TGCAGTGCTACATCTTGGGTAGGGGGCGCAGATACGCAGTATTTT
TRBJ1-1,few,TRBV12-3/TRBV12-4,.,CASTLAVGATEAFF,TGTGCCAGCACTTTGGCAGTGGGGGCAACTGAAGCTTTCTTT
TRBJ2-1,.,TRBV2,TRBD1,CASSEIGDRGFADEQFF,TGTGCCAGCAGTGAAATCGGGGACAGGGGTTTTGCGGATGAGCAGTTCTTC
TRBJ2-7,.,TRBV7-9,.,CASGSFKEGYEQYF,TGTGCCAGCGGCTCCTTCAAGGAAGGATACGAGCAGTACTTC
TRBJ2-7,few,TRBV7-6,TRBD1,CASSSYDRAGEQYF,TGTGCCAGCAGCTCCTATGACAGGGCGGGCGAGCAGTACTTC
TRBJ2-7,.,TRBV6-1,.,CASNEVTFGDEQYF,.
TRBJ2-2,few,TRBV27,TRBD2,CASSLSGRGSTGELFF,TGTGCCAGCAGTCTCAGCGGGAGGGGTAGCACCGGGGAGCTGTTTTTT
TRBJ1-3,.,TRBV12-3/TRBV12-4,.,CASSPGGPSGNTIYF,TGTGCCAGCAGTCCCGGAGGACCCTCTGGAAACACCATATATTTT
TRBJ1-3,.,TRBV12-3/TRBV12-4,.,CASSPTGSIYF,TGTGCCAGCAGTCCTACAGGCTCCATATATTTT
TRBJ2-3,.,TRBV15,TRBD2,CATSNTSGRPDTQYF,TGTGCCACCAGCAATACTAGCGGGAGGCCAGATACGCAGTATTTT
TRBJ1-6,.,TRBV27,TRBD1,CASSLTGALNSPLHF,TGTGCCAGCAGTTTAACAGGGGCACTAAATTCACCCCTCCACTTT
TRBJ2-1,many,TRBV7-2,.,CASSLYTGRSNEQFF,TGTGCCAGCAGCTTATACACAGGGAGGTCGAATGAGCAGTTCTTC
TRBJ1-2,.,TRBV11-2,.,CASSDGAAHYGYTF,TGTGCCAGCAGCGATGGGGCCGCTCACTATGGCTACACCTTC
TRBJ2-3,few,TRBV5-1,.,CASSFDLSDTQYF,TGCGCCAGCAGCTTCGATTTAAGTGATACGCAGTATTTT
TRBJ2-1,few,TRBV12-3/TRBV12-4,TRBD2,CASSEPGLAVEEQFF,TGTGCCAGCAGTGAACCGGGACTAGCGGTAGAGGAGCAGTTCTTC
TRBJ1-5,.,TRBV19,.,CASSPQGPSNQPQHF,TGTGCCAGTAGTCCACAGGGCCCAAGCAATCAGCCCCAGCATTTT
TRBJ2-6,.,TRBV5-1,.,CASSLEPGRTGANVLTF,TGCGCCAGCAGCTTGGAGCCGGGTAGGACTGGGGCCAACGTCCTGACTTTC
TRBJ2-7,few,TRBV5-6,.,CASSFPGSSYEQYF,TGTGCCAGCAGCTTTCCAGGGAGCTCCTACGAGCAGTACTTC